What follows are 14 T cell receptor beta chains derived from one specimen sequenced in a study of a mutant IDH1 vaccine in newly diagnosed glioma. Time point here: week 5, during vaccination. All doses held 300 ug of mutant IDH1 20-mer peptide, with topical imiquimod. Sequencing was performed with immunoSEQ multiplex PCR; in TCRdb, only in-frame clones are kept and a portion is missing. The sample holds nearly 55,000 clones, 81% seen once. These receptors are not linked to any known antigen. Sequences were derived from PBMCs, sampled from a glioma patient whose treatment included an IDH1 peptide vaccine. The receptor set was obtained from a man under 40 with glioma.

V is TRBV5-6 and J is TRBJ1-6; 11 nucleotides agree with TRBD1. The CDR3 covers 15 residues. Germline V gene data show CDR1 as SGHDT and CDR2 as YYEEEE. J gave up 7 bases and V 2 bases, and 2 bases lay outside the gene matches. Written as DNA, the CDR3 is TGTGCCAGCAGCTTTGGGGACAGGGGGAATTCACCCCTCCACTTT. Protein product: CASSFGDRGNSPLHF.

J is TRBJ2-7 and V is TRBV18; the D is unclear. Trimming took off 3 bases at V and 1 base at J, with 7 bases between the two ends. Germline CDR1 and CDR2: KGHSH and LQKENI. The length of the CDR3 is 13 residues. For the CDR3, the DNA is TGTGCCAGCTCACCTTGGCCTTCCTACGAGCAGTACTTC. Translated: CASSPWPSYEQYF.

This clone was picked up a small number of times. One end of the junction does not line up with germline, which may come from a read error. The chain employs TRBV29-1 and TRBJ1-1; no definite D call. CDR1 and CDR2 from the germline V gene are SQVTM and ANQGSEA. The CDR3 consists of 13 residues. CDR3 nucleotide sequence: TGCAGCGTTGAAATTGGCTTGAAGACTGAAGCTTTCTTT. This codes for CSVEIGLKTEAFF.

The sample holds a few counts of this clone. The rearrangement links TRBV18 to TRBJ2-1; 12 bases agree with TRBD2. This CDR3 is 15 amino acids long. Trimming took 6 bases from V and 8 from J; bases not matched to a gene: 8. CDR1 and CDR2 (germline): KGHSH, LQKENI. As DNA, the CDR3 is TGTGCCAGCTCGGACTCTAGCGGGGGGGCTCATGAGCAGTTCTTC. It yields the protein CASSDSSGGAHEQFF.

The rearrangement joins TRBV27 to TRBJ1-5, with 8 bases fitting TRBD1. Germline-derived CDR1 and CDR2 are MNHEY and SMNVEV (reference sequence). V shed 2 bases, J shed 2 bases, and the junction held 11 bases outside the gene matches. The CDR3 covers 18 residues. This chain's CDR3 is CASSLAGGTAFGNQPQHF. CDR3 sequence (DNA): TGTGCCAGCAGTTTAGCAGGGGGCACCGCATTTGGCAATCAGCCCCAGCATTTT.

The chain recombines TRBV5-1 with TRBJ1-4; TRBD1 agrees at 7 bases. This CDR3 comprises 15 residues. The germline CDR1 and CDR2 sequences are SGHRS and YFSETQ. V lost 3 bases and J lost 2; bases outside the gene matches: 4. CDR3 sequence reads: CASSSMTGTNEKLFF. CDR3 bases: TGCGCCAGCAGCTCCATGACAGGGACTAATGAAAAACTGTTTTTT.

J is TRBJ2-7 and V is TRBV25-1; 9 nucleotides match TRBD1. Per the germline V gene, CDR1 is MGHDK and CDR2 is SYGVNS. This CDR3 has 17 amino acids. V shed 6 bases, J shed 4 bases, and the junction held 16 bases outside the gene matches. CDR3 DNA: TGTGCCAGCAGCGAAGTTTCGGACAGGGGTAATCCATACGAGCAGTACTTC. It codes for CASSEVSDRGNPYEQYF.

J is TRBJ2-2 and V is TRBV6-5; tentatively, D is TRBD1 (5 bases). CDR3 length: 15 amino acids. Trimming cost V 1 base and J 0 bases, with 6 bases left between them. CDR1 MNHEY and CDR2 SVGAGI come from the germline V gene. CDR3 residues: CASSYWTTNTGELFF. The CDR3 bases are TGTGCCAGCAGTTACTGGACAACGAACACCGGGGAGCTGTTTTTT.

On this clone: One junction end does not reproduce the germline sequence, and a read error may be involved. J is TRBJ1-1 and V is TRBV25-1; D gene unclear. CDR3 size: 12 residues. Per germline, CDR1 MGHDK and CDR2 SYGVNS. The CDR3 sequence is CASSYGNAEAFF. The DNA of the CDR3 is TGTGCCAGCAGCTATGGGAACGCTGAAGCTTTCTTT. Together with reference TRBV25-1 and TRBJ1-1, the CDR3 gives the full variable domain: EADIYQTPRYLVIGTGKKITLECSQTMGHDKMYWYQQDPGMELHLIHYSYGVNSTEKGDLSSESTVSRIRTEHFPLTLESARPSHTSQYLCASSYGNAEAFFGQGTRLTVV.

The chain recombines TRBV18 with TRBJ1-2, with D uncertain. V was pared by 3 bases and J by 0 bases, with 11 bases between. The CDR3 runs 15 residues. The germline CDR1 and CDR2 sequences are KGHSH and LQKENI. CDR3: CASSPVDVANYGYTF. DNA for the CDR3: TGTGCCAGCTCACCCGTAGATGTAGCTAACTATGGCTACACCTTC.

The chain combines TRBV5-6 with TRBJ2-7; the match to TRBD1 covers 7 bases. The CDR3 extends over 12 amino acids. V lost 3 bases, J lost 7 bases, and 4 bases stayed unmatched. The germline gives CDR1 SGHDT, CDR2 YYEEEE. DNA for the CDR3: TGTGCCAGCAGCTCACAGGGGAAAGAGCAGTACTTC. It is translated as CASSSQGKEQYF.

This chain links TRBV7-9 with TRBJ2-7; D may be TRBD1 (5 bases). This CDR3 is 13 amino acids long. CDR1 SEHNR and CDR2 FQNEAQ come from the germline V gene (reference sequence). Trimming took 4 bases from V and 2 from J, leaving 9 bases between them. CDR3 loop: CASSSPGTYEQYF. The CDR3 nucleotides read TGTGCCAGCAGCTCGCCAGGGACCTACGAGCAGTACTTC. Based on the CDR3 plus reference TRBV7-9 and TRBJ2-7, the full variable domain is DTGVSQNPRHKITKRGQNVTFRCDPISEHNRLYWYRQTLGQGPEFLTYFQNEAQLEKSRLLSDRFSAERPKGSFSTLEIQRTEQGDSAMYLCASSSPGTYEQYFGPGTRLTVT.

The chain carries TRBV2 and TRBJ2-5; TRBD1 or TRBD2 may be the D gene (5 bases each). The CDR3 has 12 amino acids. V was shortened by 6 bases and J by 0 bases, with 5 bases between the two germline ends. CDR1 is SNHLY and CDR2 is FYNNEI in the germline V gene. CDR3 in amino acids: CASRGHQETQYF. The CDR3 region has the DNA TGTGCCAGCAGGGGACACCAAGAGACCCAGTACTTC.

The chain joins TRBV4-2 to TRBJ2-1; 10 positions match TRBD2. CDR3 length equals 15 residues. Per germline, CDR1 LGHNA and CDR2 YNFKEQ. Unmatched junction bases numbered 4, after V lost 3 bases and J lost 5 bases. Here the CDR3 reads CASSQKRGGNNEQFF. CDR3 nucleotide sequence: TGTGCCAGCAGCCAGAAGCGGGGGGGAAACAATGAGCAGTTCTTC.